This T cell receptor beta chain emerged from a study of cytomegalovirus exposure and HLA in healthy donors. Amplification used 60 Vbeta primers and 13 Jbeta primers. Only in-frame clones appear in the TCRdb table, and some are missing; sequencing was by immunoSEQ multiplex PCR. Across more than 110,000 clones, the top ten clones capture 2% to 3% of the sample. As for the donors, each was a healthy bone marrow donor. Though probably carrying unrecorded immune exposures, donors were nominally healthy at sampling. Study-wide results and limits: The study put some 160 TCR beta chains on its list as cytomegalovirus-associated. Most TCR sequences were uncommon, yet certain public TCRs appeared in many donors.

Remarks on this clone: Its antigen is currently unknown.

The sample taken for sequencing was PBMCs. This receptor was identified in a man aged 35-49 years in good health and CMV-seronegative.

CDR3 amino acids: CASSILRGQSETQYF. As DNA, the CDR3 is TGTGCCAGTAGTATTTTAAGGGGGCAATCGGAGACCCAGTACTTC. The chain employs TRBV19 and TRBJ2-5, with TRBD1 matching 7 bases. The CDR3 has 15 amino acids. The trim removed 3 bases at V and 5 bases at J, leaving 9 bases unmatched. Germline V lookup: CDR1 LNHDA, CDR2 SQIVND (reference sequence).